A selection of T cell receptor beta chains follows, all from one sample in a study of blood T cell repertoires in COVID-19. The protocol was immunoSEQ multiplex PCR, while the TCRdb copy is restricted to in-frame clones and leaves out a portion. Seen here are about 370,000 clones, roughly 91% observed once, and the top ten hold about 1.7%. The sequencing sample was made of PBMCs or T cells enriched from blood (not recorded which). These receptors were taken from a woman in her 30s who had recovered from COVID-19. Each CDR3 is given with its conserved first and last residue. D genes are given only for firm matches. Clone size is given for some rows only: seen once, a few or many times, or a class if the clone is expanded.

clone_size	v_call	d_call	j_call	cdr3_aa	cdr3_nt
.	TRBV6-5	.	TRBJ1-5	CASSDRNQPQHF	TGTGCCAGCAGCGACAGAAATCAGCCCCAGCATTTT
.	TRBV27	.	TRBJ1-3	CASSPLYSGNTIYF	TGTGCCAGCAGTCCCTTATACTCTGGAAACACCATATATTTT
.	TRBV7-9	TRBD2	TRBJ2-7	CASRSAAGGLYEQYF	TGTGCCAGCAGGTCCGCTGCGGGAGGGTTATACGAGCAGTACTTC
.	TRBV5-1	TRBD1	TRBJ1-1	CASSFDRGMRTEAFF	TGCGCCAGCAGCTTCGACAGGGGGATGAGAACTGAAGCTTTCTTT
once	TRBV2	.	TRBJ2-2	CASSVPVAANTGELFF	TGTGCCAGCAGTGTGCCGGTTGCGGCGAACACCGGGGAGCTGTTTTTT
.	TRBV4-2	TRBD2	TRBJ2-1	CASSQGGREARYNEQFF	TGTGCCAGCAGCCAAGGGGGGAGGGAGGCCCGGTACAATGAGCAGTTCTTC
.	TRBV2	.	TRBJ1-6	CASSAGQYDSPLHF	TGTGCCAGCAGTGCTGGGCAGTATGACTCACCCCTCCACTTT
.	TRBV12-3/TRBV12-4	.	TRBJ1-2	CASSSRTRGYTF	TGTGCCAGCAGTTCCAGGACACGAGGCTACACCTTC
.	TRBV4-1	.	TRBJ2-7	CASSHPRRPRHHHSYEQYF	TGCGCCAGCAGCCATCCGCGAAGGCCGCGGCACCATCACTCCTACGAGCAGTACTTC
.	TRBV29-1	TRBD2	TRBJ2-1	CSVRTSGRAAYNEQFF	TGCAGCGTGCGGACTAGCGGGAGGGCCGCCTACAATGAGCAGTTCTTC
.	TRBV7-3	TRBD1	TRBJ1-5	CASSIGQGQPQHF	TGTGCCAGCAGCATAGGACAGGGCCAGCCCCAGCATTTT
.	TRBV5-1	TRBD2	TRBJ2-7	CASSQGLAALLTYEQYF	TGCGCCAGCAGCCAGGGACTAGCGGCATTATTGACCTACGAGCAGTACTTC
.	TRBV12-3/TRBV12-4	.	TRBJ2-7	CASSAETGYEQYF	TGTGCCAGCAGTGCCGAGACAGGATACGAGCAGTACTTC
.	TRBV5-1	.	TRBJ2-3	CASSLWGGLAASTDTQYF	TGCGCCAGCAGCTTGTGGGGGGGCCTAGCGGCGAGCACAGATACGCAGTATTTT
.	TRBV9	.	TRBJ1-5	CASSPSTGSGQPQHF	TGTGCCAGCAGCCCTTCTACAGGGTCTGGTCAGCCCCAGCATTTT
.	TRBV28	.	TRBJ1-6	CASSFRGSAPLHF	TGTGCCAGCAGTTTCCGGGGAAGCGCACCCCTCCACTTT
once	TRBV6-5	.	TRBJ2-7	CASSTDISYEQYF	TGTGCCAGCAGCACTGACATCTCCTACGAGCAGTACTTC
.	TRBV2	.	TRBJ1-1	CASSGGRGVNTEAFF	TGTGCCAGCAGTGGGGGGAGGGGTGTAAACACTGAAGCTTTCTTT